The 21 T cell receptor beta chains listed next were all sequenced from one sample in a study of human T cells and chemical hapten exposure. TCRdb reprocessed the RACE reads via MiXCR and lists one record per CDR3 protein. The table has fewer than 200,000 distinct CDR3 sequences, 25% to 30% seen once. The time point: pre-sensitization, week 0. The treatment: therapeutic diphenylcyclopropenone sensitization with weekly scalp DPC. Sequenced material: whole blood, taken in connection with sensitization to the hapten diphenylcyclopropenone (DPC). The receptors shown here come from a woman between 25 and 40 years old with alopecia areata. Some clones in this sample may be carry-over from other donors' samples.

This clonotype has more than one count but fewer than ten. DNA of the CDR3: TGTGCCAGCAGCTTGTTTGCAGGGATGGGAGAGCAGTACTTC. Protein product: CASSLFAGMGEQYF. V is TRBV5-5 and J is TRBJ2-7; D might be TRBD1 (5 bases). CDR3 length: 14 residues. Germline-derived CDR1 and CDR2 are SGHKS and YYEKEE (reference sequence). V was trimmed by 1 base and J by 7 bases, leaving 15 bases between them.

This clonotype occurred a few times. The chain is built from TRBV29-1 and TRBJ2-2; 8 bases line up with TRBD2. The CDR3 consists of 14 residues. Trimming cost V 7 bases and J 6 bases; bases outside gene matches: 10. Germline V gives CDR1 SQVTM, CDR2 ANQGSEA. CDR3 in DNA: TGCAGCGCCACATCCCTAGCGGGCTCCGGGGAGCTGTTTTTT. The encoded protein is CSATSLAGSGELFF.

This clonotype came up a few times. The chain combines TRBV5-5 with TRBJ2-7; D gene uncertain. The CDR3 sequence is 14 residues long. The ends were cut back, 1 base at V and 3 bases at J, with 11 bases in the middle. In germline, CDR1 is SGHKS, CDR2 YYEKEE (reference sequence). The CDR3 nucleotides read TGTGCCAGCAGCTTGAATCCTGGTTACTACGAGCAGTACTTC. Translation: CASSLNPGYYEQYF.

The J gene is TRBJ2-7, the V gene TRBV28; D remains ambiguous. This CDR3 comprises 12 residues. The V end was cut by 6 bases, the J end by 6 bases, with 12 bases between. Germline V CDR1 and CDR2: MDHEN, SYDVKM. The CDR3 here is CASRAGLGEQYF. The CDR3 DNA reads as TGTGCCAGCAGAGCAGGCTTGGGCGAGCAGTACTTC. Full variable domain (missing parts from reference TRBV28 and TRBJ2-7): DVKVTQSSRYLVKRTGEKVFLECVQDMDHENMFWYRQDPGLGLRLIYFSYDVKMKEKGDIPEGYSVSREKKERFSLILESASTNQTSMYLCASRAGLGEQYFGPGTRLTVT.

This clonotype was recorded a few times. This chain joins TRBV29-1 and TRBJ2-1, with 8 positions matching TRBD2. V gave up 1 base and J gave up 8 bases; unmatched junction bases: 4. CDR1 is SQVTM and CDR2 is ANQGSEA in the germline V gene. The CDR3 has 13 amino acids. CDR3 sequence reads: CSVEAGRAHEQFF. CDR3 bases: TGCAGCGTTGAAGCCGGGAGGGCCCATGAGCAGTTCTTC.

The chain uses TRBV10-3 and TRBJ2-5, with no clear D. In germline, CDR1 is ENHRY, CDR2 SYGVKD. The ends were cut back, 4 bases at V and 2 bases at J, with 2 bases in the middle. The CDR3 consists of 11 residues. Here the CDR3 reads CAISGQETQYF. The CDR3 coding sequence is TGTGCCATCAGTGGTCAAGAGACCCAGTACTTC.

The CDR3 spells CASSLDLGNTEAFF. CDR3 DNA: TGCGCCAGCAGCTTGGATCTCGGCAACACTGAAGCTTTCTTT. This chain joins TRBV5-1 and TRBJ1-1; D gene unclear. Trimming pared 0 bases from V and 2 bases from J, leaving 8 bases between. The germline V gene encodes CDR1 SGHRS and CDR2 YFSETQ. The CDR3 has 14 amino acids.

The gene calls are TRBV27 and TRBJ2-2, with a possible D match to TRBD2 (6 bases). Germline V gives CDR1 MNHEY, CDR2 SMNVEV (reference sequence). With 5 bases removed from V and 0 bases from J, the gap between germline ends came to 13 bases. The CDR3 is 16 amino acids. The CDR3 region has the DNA TGTGCCAGCAGTCCCTGGCGGGGCGCGAACACCGGGGAGCTGTTTTTT. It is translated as CASSPWRGANTGELFF.

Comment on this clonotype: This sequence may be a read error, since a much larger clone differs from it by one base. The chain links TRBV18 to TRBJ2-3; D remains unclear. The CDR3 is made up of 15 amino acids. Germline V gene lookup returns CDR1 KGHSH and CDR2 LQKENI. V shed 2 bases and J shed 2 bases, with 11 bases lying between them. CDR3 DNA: TGTGCCAGCTCACCAAATGACAAGCACACAGATACGCAGTATTTT. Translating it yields CASSPNDKHTDTQYF.

CDR3 DNA: TGTGCCAGCAGCTCGTGGGGGGCTCTAGGCACCATATATTTT. Residues: CASSSWGALGTIYF. The chain uses TRBV21-1 and TRBJ1-3; the table names TRBD1, a call not compared with the DNA. TRBV21-1 is a known pseudogene. This CDR3 is built from 14 residues.

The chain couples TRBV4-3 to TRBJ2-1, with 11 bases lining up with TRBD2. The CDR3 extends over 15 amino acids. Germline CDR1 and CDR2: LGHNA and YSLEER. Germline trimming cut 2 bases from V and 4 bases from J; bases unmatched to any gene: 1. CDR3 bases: TGCGCCAGCAGCCAACTAGCGGGGGGATACAATGAGCAGTTCTTC. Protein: CASSQLAGGYNEQFF.

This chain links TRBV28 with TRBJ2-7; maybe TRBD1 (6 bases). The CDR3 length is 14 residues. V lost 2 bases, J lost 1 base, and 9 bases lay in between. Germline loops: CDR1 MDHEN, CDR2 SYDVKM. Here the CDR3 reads CASSLPGQSYEQYF. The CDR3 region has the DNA TGTGCCAGCAGTTTACCAGGACAGTCCTACGAGCAGTACTTC.

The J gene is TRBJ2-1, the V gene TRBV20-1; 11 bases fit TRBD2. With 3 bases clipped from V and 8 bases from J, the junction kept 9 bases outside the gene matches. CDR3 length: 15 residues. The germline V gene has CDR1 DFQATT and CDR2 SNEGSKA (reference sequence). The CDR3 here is CSASTIAGGAHEQFF. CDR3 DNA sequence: TGCAGTGCTAGCACCATAGCGGGAGGGGCCCATGAGCAGTTCTTC.

CDR3 sequence reads: CASQKAGGHEQYF. The CDR3 DNA follows: TGTGCCAGCCAAAAGGCAGGGGGACACGAGCAGTACTTC. The J gene is TRBJ2-7, the V gene TRBV7-9; 7 positions match TRBD1. The CDR3 totals 13 residues. Germline CDR1 is SEHNR and CDR2 is FQNEAQ (reference sequence). The ends lost 8 bases at V and 5 bases at J; junction bases unmatched: 9.

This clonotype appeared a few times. The CDR3 sequence: CSAIGGGQVYGYTF. DNA for the CDR3: TGCAGTGCCATTGGGGGAGGACAGGTCTATGGCTACACCTTC. The chain employs TRBV20-1 and TRBJ1-2; 7 bases are a match to TRBD1. The CDR3 covers 14 residues. Germline V gives CDR1 DFQATT, CDR2 SNEGSKA (reference sequence). With V trimmed by 6 bases and J by 4 bases, 11 bases remained unmatched.

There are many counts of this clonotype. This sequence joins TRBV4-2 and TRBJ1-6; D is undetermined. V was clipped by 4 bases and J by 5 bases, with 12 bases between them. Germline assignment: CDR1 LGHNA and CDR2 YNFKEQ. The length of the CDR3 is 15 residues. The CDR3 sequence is CASSPQATDNSPLHF. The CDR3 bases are TGTGCCAGCAGCCCCCAGGCCACTGATAATTCACCCCTCCACTTT.

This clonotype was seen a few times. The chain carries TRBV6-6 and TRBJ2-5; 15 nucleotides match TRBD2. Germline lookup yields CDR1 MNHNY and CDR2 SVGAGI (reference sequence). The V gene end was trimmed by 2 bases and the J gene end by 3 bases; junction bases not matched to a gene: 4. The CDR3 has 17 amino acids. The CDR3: CASSYGRTSGGEETQYF. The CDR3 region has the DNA TGTGCCAGCAGTTACGGGCGGACTAGCGGGGGGGAAGAGACCCAGTACTTC.

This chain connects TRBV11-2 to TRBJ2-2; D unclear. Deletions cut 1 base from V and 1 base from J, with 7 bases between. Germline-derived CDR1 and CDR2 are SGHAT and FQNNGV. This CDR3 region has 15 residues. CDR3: CASSLVAGNTGELFF. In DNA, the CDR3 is TGTGCCAGCAGCTTAGTCGCAGGGAACACCGGGGAGCTGTTTTTT.

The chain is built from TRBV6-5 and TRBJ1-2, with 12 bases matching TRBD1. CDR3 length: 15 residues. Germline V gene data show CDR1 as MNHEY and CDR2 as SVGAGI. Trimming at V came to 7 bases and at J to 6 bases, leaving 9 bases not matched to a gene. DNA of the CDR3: TGTGCCAGCAAGCGCCCGGGACAGGGGGCGAATGGCTACACCTTC. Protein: CASKRPGQGANGYTF.

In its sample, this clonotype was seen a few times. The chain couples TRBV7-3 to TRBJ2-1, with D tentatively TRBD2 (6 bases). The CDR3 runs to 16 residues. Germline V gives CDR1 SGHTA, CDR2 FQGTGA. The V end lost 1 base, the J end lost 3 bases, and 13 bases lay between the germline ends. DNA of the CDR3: TGTGCCAGCAGCTTAAGCCCCTGGGAGGTCTACAATGAGCAGTTCTTC. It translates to CASSLSPWEVYNEQFF.

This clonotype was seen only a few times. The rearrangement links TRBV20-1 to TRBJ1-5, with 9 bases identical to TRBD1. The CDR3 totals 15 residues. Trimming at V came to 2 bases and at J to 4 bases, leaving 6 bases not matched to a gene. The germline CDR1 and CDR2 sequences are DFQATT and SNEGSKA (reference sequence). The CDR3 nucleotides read TGCAGTGCTAGAACCACAGGGGGCAATAATCAGCCCCAGCATTTT. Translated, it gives CSARTTGGNNQPQHF.